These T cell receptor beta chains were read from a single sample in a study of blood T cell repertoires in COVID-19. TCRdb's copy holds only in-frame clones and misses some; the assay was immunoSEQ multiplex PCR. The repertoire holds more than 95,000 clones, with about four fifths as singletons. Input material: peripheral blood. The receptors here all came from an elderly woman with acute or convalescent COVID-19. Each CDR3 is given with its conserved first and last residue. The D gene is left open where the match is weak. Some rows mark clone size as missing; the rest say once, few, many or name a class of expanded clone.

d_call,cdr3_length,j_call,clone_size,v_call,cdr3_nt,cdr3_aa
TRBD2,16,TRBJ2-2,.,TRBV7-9,TGTGCCACCCCTAGAGTGCCGCTAGCGGGAGTCGGGGAGCTGTTTTTT,CATPRVPLAGVGELFF
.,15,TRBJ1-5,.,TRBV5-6,TGTGCCAGCAGCTCCCGGGGTTATAGCAATCAGCCCCAGCATTTT,CASSSRGYSNQPQHF
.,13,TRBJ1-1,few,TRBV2,TGTGCCAGCAGTGGGGCCGTAAACACTGAAGCTTTCTTT,CASSGAVNTEAFF
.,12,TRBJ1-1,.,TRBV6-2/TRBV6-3,TGTGCCAGCAGTTCGGGATCGGGTAACGCTTTCTTT,CASSSGSGNAFF
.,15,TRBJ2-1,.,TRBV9,TGTGCCAGCAGCGTCGTAGGGAGCCCCTACAATGAGCAGTTCTTC,CASSVVGSPYNEQFF
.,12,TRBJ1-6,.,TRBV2,TGTGCCAGCAGTGACAGGAATTCACCCCTCCACTTT,CASSDRNSPLHF
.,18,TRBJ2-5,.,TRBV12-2,TGTGCAAGTCGCTTATGTCAACCGGGAGGGCCCCTATTGGAGACCCAGTACTTC,CASRLCQPGGPLLETQYF
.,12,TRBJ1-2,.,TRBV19,TGTGCCAGTAGACACAGCTGGTATGGCTACACCTTC,CASRHSWYGYTF
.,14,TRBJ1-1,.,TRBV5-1,TGCGCCAGCAGCTTTGACGGGGGGAACACTGAAGCTTTCTTT,CASSFDGGNTEAFF
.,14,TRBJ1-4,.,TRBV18,TGTGCCAGCTCACCAGGGGCCCCAGGGGAAAAACTGTTTTTT,CASSPGAPGEKLFF
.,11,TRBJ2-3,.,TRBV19,TGTGCCAGCCAGAGCACAGATACGCAGTATTTT,CASQSTDTQYF
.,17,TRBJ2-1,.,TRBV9,TGTGCCAGCAGCATAGCCATAGGGGACTTCTCCGACAATGAGCAGTTCTTC,CASSIAIGDFSDNEQFF
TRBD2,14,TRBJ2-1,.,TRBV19,TGTGCCAGTAACCTAGCGGGAGTTTGGAATGAGCAGTTCTTC,CASNLAGVWNEQFF
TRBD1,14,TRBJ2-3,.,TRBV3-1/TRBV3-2,TGTGCCAGCAGCCGGACAGGGGTCACAGATACGCAGTATTTT,CASSRTGVTDTQYF
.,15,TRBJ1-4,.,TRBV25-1,TGTGCCAGCAGTGAATATAGGTCAGGGAATGAAAAACTGTTTTTT,CASSEYRSGNEKLFF
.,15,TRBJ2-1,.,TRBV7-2,TGTGCCAGCAGCTTAATGGGTACCGGAGACAATGAGCAGTTCTTC,CASSLMGTGDNEQFF
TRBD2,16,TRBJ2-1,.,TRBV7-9,TGTGCCAGCAGCTTGTTGGCGGGAGATGGAAACAATGAGCAGTTCTTC,CASSLLAGDGNNEQFF
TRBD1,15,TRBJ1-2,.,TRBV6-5,TGTGCCAGCACCTTGACGCGGCAGGGGGGAAATGGCTACACCTTC,CASTLTRQGGNGYTF
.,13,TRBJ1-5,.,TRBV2,TGTGCCAGCAGCGCACAGGGAAGTCAGCCCCAGCATTTT,CASSAQGSQPQHF
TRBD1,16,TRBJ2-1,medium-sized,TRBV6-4,TGTGCCAGCAGTGACTCATCGGACAGGGGTTTCAATGAGCAGTTCTTC,CASSDSSDRGFNEQFF
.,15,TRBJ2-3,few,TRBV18,TGTGCCAGCTCCCACTTCGGGGTCGGGACAGATACGCAGTATTTT,CASSHFGVGTDTQYF
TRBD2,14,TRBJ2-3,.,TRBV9,TGTGCCAGCAGCGTTAGCGGGTCCACAGATACGCAGTATTTT,CASSVSGSTDTQYF
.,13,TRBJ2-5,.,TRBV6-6,TGTGCCAGCAGTTACGGCAGCCAAGAGACCCAGTACTTC,CASSYGSQETQYF
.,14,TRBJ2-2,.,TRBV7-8,TGTGCCAGCAGCCGCCGAGGCGGGACCGGGGAGCTGTTTTTT,CASSRRGGTGELFF
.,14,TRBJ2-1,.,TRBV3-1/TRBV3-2,TGTGCCAGCAGCCGAGGAGGGAGTCGGGATGAGCAGTTCTTC,CASSRGGSRDEQFF
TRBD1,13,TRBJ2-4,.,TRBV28,TGTGCCAGCAGGGGACAGGGGAAAAACATTCAGTACTTC,CASRGQGKNIQYF
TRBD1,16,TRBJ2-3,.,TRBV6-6,TGTGCCAGCAGTTACAGGACCCGGACAGGGGGAGATACGCAGTATTTT,CASSYRTRTGGDTQYF
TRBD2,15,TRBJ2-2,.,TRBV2,TGTGCCAGCCAGGGCCCCGGGAGGGGTACCGGGGAGCTGTTTTTT,CASQGPGRGTGELFF
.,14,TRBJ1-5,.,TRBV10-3,TGTGCCATCAGTGACAGGGGCGGGAATCAGCCCCAGCATTTT,CAISDRGGNQPQHF
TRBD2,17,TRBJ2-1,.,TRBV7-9,TGTGCCAGCAGTTATAGACCGGGCGGGAGGGAGCCCAATGAGCAGTTCTTC,CASSYRPGGREPNEQFF
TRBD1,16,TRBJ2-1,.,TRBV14,TGTGCCAGCAGCCCAAACCGGGACAGGGGAAACAATGAGCAGTTCTTC,CASSPNRDRGNNEQFF
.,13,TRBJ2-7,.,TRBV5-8,TGTGCCAGCAGCCCGCCATACAGGGCCGGGCAGTACTTC,CASSPPYRAGQYF
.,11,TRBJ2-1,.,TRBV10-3,TGTGCCATCCGAACAGGAAATGAGCAGTTCTTC,CAIRTGNEQFF
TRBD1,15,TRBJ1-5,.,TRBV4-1,TGCGCCAGCAGCCACGCGGGACAGGGCAATCAGCCCCAGCATTTT,CASSHAGQGNQPQHF
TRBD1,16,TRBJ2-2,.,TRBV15,TGTGCCACCAGCAGAGGGCGACAGGGCGGGACCGGGGAGCTGTTTTTT,CATSRGRQGGTGELFF
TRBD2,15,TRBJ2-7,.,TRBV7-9,TGTGCCAGCAGCTTAGGACTAGCGGGAGGAAGCGAGCAGTACTTC,CASSLGLAGGSEQYF
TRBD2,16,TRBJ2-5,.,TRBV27,TGTGCCAGCAGTTTATTGGGGACTAGCGAGGGAGAGACCCAGTACTTC,CASSLLGTSEGETQYF